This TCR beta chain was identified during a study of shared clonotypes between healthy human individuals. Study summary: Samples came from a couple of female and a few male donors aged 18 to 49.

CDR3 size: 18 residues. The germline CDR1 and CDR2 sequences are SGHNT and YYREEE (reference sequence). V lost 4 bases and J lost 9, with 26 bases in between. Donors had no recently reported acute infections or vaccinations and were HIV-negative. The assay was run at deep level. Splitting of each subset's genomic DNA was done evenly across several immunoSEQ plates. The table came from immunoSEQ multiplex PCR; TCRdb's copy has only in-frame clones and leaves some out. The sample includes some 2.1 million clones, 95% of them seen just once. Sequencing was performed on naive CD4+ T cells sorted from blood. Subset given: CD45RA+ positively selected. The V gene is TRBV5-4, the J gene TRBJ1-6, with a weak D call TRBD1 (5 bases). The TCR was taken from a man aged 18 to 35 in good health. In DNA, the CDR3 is TGTGCCAGCAGCCCCGACTTCGGGGGACCCGCGTCAGGTTCACCCCTCCACTTT. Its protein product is CASSPDFGGPASGSPLHF.